These 24 T cell receptor beta chains were all obtained from the same sample, sequenced in a study of shared clonotypes between healthy human individuals. Repertoires were generated with immunoSEQ multiplex PCR, while TCRdb's copy carries only in-frame clones and drops some. Of over 2 million clones detected, roughly 96% appear once; the ten largest clones hold 0.1% to 0.15%. Input material: naive CD4+ T cells sorted from blood. Described subset: CD45RA+ positively selected. These TCRs come from a man aged 18 to 29 in good health.

This chain uses TRBV2 with TRBJ2-2; 10 bases map to TRBD2. The germline CDR1 and CDR2 sequences are SNHLY and FYNNEI. With 2 bases clipped from V and 4 bases from J, the junction kept 7 bases outside the gene matches. This CDR3 comprises 17 residues. The DNA for the CDR3 is TGTGCCAGCAGTGAACTAGCGGGGGCCCCGGGCACCGGGGAGCTGTTTTTT. Translating gives CASSELAGAPGTGELFF.

V is TRBV19 and J is TRBJ2-2; D is perhaps TRBD2 (5 bases). The V and J ends lost 7 bases and 2 bases respectively, with 11 bases between them. The CDR3 has 14 residues. The germline V gene encodes CDR1 LNHDA and CDR2 SQIVND (reference sequence). The CDR3 is CASKRVVNTGELFF. The CDR3 DNA follows: TGTGCCAGTAAGAGGGTAGTAAACACCGGGGAGCTGTTTTTT.

This chain connects TRBV7-3 to TRBJ1-1; unclear D gene. Between the trimmed V and J ends, which lost 2 bases and 1 base, there was a span of 8 bases. Germline V gene lookup returns CDR1 SGHTA and CDR2 FQGTGA. The CDR3 has 14 residues. For the CDR3, the DNA is TGTGCCAGCAGCTTAGGGGTGGGGAACACTGAAGCTTTCTTT. Amino acid sequence: CASSLGVGNTEAFF.

The gene calls are TRBV5-1 and TRBJ2-3, with TRBD2 matching 7 bases. The CDR3 has 15 residues. Germline-derived CDR1 and CDR2 are SGHRS and YFSETQ. The V and J ends lost 0 bases and 6 bases, in that order; junction bases with no gene match: 7. CDR3: CASSLGLAGMDTQYF. In nucleotides, the CDR3 is TGCGCCAGCAGCTTGGGGTTAGCGGGCATGGATACGCAGTATTTT.

This clone was observed a single time. The chain uses TRBV6-6 and TRBJ2-3; D unresolved. Germline lookup yields CDR1 MNHNY and CDR2 SVGAGI (reference sequence). Trimming left V 5 bases short and J 4 bases short, with 16 bases between. This CDR3 has 15 amino acids. As DNA, the CDR3 is TGTGCCAGCAGTGAGCAAGGGATTGTGTCAGATACGCAGTATTTT. It is translated as CASSEQGIVSDTQYF.

The chain employs TRBV6-1 and TRBJ1-1; no clear D. The CDR3 consists of 14 residues. V was trimmed by 1 base and J by 8 bases, leaving 14 bases between them. CDR1 MNHNS and CDR2 SASEGT come from the germline V gene. The CDR3 sequence is CASSEGSLMAEAFF. The CDR3, as DNA: TGTGCCAGCAGTGAAGGGTCCCTCATGGCGGAAGCTTTCTTT.

In its sample, this clone was seen a few times. This chain uses TRBV7-9 with TRBJ2-7, with D possibly being TRBD1 (5 bases). Germline CDR1 and CDR2: SEHNR and FQNEAQ (reference sequence). The ends were cut back, 1 base at V and 0 bases at J, with 7 bases in the middle. This CDR3 is 14 amino acids long. CDR3 DNA sequence: TGTGCCAGCAGCTTAGACAGGAGCTCCTACGAGCAGTACTTC. It encodes CASSLDRSSYEQYF.

A remark on this clone: The sample carries other DNA sequences with the same CDR3. The chain uses TRBV9 and TRBJ1-3; D not certain. V gave up 0 bases and J gave up 0 bases, with 7 bases separating them. CDR3 length equals 15 residues. Germline CDR1 is SGDLS and CDR2 is YYNGEE. CDR3 protein: CASSVAGSSGNTIYF. The CDR3 nucleotides read TGTGCCAGCAGCGTAGCTGGGAGCTCTGGAAACACCATATATTTT. Drawing the rest from reference TRBV9 and TRBJ1-3, the complete variable domain is DSGVTQTPKHLITATGQRVTLRCSPRSGDLSVYWYQQSLDQGLQFLIQYYNGEERAKGNILERFSAQQFPDLHSELNLSSLELGDSALYFCASSVAGSSGNTIYFGEGSWLTVV.

This chain uses TRBV6-5 with TRBJ2-3; D uncertain. This CDR3 is 11 amino acids long. V was cut by 7 bases and J by 5 bases, with 7 bases left in between. Germline loops: CDR1 MNHEY, CDR2 SVGAGI. DNA for the CDR3: TGTGCCAGCACCAGGTTAGATACGCAGTATTTT. Translated, it gives CASTRLDTQYF.

V gene TRBV7-6 combines with J gene TRBJ2-7, with D hard to call. The CDR3 is 13 residues long. With 1 base removed from V and 6 bases from J, the gap between germline ends came to 10 bases. The germline V gene has CDR1 SGHVS and CDR2 FNYEAQ. In DNA form, the CDR3 reads TGTGCCAGCAGCTTAGAACATAAAGGCGAGCAGTACTTC. Translating it yields CASSLEHKGEQYF.

V and J are TRBV30 and TRBJ1-2, with D possibly being TRBD1 (5 bases). Germline V gene data show CDR1 as GTSNPN and CDR2 as SVGIG (reference sequence). The CDR3 is 11 amino acids. Trimming shortened V by 7 bases and J by 5 bases, and 11 bases separated the two germline ends. The CDR3 sequence: CAFGHSYGYTF. In DNA, the CDR3 is TGTGCCTTTGGACACTCTTATGGCTACACCTTC.

The chain employs TRBV7-3 and TRBJ2-5, with 7 bases that match TRBD1. The CDR3 covers 15 residues. V trimming: 1 base; J trimming: 3 bases; junction bases outside the gene matches: 5. Germline V gives CDR1 SGHTA, CDR2 FQGTGA. The CDR3: CASSLRPGTEETQYF. Here the CDR3 DNA reads TGTGCCAGCAGCTTAAGGCCCGGGACAGAAGAGACCCAGTACTTC.

CDR3: CASSGTGVGNTIYF. CDR3 in DNA: TGTGCCAGCTCCGGGACAGGGGTTGGAAACACCATATATTTT. The chain carries TRBV2 and TRBJ1-3; 10 bases map to TRBD1. Germline V gene sequence: CDR1 SNHLY, CDR2 FYNNEI. CDR3 size: 14 residues. Germline trimming cut 8 bases from V and 3 bases from J; bases unmatched to any gene: 4.

Turning to this clone: Within the sample, other DNA sequences also encode this same CDR3. This rearrangement joins TRBV27 to TRBJ1-5; 7 bases agree with TRBD1. CDR3 length equals 13 residues. CDR1 is MNHEY, CDR2 SMNVEV, per germline (reference sequence). With V trimmed by 2 bases and J by 7 bases, 2 bases remained unmatched. The CDR3, as DNA: TGTGCCAGCAGTTTAACAGGGGTCCAGCCCCAGCATTTT. As protein: CASSLTGVQPQHF.

Details on this clone: Other nucleotide sequences from this sample produce the same CDR3. The genes are TRBV5-1 and TRBJ1-1; D unclear. CDR1 is SGHRS, CDR2 YFSETQ, per germline. The CDR3 length is 14 residues. V was pared by 1 base and J by 0 bases, with 7 bases between. The CDR3 sequence is CASSLTSMNTEAFF. CDR3 DNA sequence: TGCGCCAGCAGCTTGACATCGATGAACACTGAAGCTTTCTTT.

This clone has just one count. V and J are TRBV7-2 and TRBJ2-2; 7 bases agree with TRBD1. Germline loops: CDR1 SGHTA, CDR2 FQGNSA. The CDR3 loop spans 14 amino acids. V shed 1 base and J 7 bases; nucleotides not matched to a gene: 3. The CDR3 DNA follows: TGTGCCAGCAGCTTAGGACAGGGCGGCGGGGAGCTGTTTTTT. Protein: CASSLGQGGGELFF.

This sequence joins TRBV19 and TRBJ1-2, with D possibly being TRBD1 (6 bases). V lost 3 bases and J 2 bases, leaving 10 bases between the germline ends. This CDR3 has 14 residues. Per germline, CDR1 LNHDA and CDR2 SQIVND (reference sequence). The CDR3 loop reads CASSMTTGNYGYTF. CDR3 nucleotides: TGTGCCAGTAGTATGACTACAGGGAACTATGGCTACACCTTC.

The chain links TRBV30 to TRBJ2-3; possibly TRBD1 for D (5 bases). V lost 0 bases and J 4 bases, leaving 8 bases between the germline ends. The CDR3 covers 13 residues. Germline V CDR1 and CDR2: GTSNPN, SVGIG (reference sequence). CDR3: CAWSVAGPDTQYF. For the CDR3, the DNA is TGTGCCTGGAGTGTGGCAGGGCCAGATACGCAGTATTTT.

The chain couples TRBV7-9 to TRBJ1-2; the D is unclear. Germline loops: CDR1 SEHNR, CDR2 FQNEAQ (reference sequence). Deletions cut 5 bases from V and 3 bases from J, with 16 bases between. CDR3 size: 15 residues. The CDR3 sequence is CASSGVPYTYYGYTF. As DNA, the CDR3 is TGTGCCAGCAGCGGGGTGCCCTATACTTACTATGGCTACACCTTC.

The rearrangement uses TRBV10-3 and TRBJ1-2; 10 bases are a match to TRBD1. Germline CDR1 reads ENHRY; CDR2 reads SYGVKD. This CDR3 has 14 residues. V shed 5 bases, J shed 4 bases, and the junction held 4 bases outside the gene matches. The CDR3 coding sequence is TGTGCCATCAGTCCCGGGACAGGGGTCTATGGCTACACCTTC. Protein: CAISPGTGVYGYTF.

This chain joins TRBV7-2 and TRBJ2-3; D is unclear. The CDR3 consists of 14 residues. Trimming pared 11 bases from V and 6 bases from J, leaving 21 bases between. The germline V gene encodes CDR1 SGHTA and CDR2 FQGNSA. For the CDR3, the DNA is TGTGCCGCCAGCACGAACCCTCAAGCGGATACGCAGTATTTT. This gives the protein CAASTNPQADTQYF.

V usage is TRBV9 and J usage is TRBJ2-2; no clear D. Germline V lookup: CDR1 SGDLS, CDR2 YYNGEE. The CDR3 runs 14 residues. V was cut by 3 bases and J by 0 bases, with 6 bases left in between. The chain's CDR3 is CASSGVANTGELFF. The CDR3, as DNA: TGTGCCAGCAGCGGGGTCGCGAACACCGGGGAGCTGTTTTTT.

The chain carries TRBV7-9 and TRBJ1-5, with TRBD1 matching over 7 bases. This CDR3 is built from 15 residues. With V trimmed by 4 bases and J by 0 bases, 3 bases remained unmatched. Germline-derived CDR1 and CDR2 are SEHNR and FQNEAQ (reference sequence). CDR3 DNA: TGTGCCAGCAGCTCCGGGACAGCTAGCAATCAGCCCCAGCATTTT. It encodes CASSSGTASNQPQHF.

This clone was picked up one time. The chain couples TRBV10-3 to TRBJ2-3; 9 bases align to TRBD2. CDR1 and CDR2 (germline): ENHRY, SYGVKD. Trimming cost V 10 bases and J 1 base; bases outside gene matches: 15. The CDR3 runs to 17 residues. The CDR3: CATGLALTIEGTDTQYF. The CDR3 DNA is TGTGCCACCGGACTAGCGCTGACTATCGAGGGCACAGATACGCAGTATTTT.